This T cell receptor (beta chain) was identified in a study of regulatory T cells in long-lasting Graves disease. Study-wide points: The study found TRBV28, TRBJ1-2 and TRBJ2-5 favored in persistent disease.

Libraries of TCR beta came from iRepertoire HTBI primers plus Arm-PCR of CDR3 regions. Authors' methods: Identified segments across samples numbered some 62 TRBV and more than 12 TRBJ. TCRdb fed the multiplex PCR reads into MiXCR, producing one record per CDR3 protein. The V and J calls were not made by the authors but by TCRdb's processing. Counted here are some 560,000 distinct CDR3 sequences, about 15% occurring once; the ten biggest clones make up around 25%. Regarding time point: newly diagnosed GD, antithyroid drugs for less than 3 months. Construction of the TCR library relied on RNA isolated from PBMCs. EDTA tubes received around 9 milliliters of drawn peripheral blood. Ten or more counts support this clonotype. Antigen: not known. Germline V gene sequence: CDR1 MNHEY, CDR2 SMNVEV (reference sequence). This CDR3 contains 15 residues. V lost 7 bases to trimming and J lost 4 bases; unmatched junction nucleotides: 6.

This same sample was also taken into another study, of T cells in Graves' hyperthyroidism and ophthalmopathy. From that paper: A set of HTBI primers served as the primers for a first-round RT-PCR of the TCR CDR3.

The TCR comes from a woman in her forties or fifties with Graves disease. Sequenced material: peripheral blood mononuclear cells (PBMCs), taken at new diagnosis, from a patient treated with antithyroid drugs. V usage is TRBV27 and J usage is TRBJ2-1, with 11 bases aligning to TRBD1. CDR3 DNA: TGTGCCAGCAATATCGGACAGGGGGCGTACAATGAGCAGTTCTTC. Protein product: CASNIGQGAYNEQFF.